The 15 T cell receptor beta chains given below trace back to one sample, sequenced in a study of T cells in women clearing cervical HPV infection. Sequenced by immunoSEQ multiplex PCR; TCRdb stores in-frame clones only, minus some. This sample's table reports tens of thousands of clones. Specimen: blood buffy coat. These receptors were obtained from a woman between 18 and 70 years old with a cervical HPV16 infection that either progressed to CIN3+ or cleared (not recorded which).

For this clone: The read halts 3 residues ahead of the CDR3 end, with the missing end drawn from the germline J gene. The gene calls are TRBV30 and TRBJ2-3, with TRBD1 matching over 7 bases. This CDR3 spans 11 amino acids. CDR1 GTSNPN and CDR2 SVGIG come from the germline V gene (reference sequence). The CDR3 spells CAWTGGETQYF. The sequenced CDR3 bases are TGTGCCTGGACAGGGGGAGAGACG.

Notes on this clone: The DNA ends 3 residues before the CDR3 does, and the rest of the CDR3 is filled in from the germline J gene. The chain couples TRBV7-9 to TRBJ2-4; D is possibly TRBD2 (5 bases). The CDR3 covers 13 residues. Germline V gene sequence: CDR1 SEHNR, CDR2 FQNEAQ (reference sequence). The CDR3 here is CASSLAGGYGQYF. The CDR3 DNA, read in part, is TGTGCCAGCAGCTTAGCTGGCGGGTATGGT. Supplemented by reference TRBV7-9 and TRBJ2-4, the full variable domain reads DTGVSQNPRHKITKRGQNVTFRCDPISEHNRLYWYRQTLGQGPEFLTYFQNEAQLEKSRLLSDRFSAERPKGSFSTLEIQRTEQGDSAMYLCASSLAGGYGQYFGAGTRLSVL.

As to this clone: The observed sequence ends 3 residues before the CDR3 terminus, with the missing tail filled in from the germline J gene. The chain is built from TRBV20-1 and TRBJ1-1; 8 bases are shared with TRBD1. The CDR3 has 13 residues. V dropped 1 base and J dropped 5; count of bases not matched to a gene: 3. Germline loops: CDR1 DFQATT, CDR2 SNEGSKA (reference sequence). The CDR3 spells CSARVRQGTEAFF. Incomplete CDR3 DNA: TGCAGTGCTAGAGTTCGACAGGGGACTGAA.

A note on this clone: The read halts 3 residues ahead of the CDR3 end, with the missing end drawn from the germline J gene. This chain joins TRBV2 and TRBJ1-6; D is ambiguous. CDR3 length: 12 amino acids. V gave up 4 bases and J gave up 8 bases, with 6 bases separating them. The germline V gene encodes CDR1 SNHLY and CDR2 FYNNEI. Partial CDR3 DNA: TGTGCCAGCAGTGGGCAAGATTCACCC. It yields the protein CASSGQDSP. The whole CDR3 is CASSGQDSPLHF.

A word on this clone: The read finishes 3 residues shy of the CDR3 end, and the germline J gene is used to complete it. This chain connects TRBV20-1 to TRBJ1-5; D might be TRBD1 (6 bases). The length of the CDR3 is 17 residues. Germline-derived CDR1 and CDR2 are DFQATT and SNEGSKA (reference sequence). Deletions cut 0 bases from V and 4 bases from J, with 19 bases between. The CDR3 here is CSARDAPGRGPNQPQHF. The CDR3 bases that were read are TGCAGTGCTAGAGATGCCCCGGGCAGGGGCCCTAATCAGCCC.

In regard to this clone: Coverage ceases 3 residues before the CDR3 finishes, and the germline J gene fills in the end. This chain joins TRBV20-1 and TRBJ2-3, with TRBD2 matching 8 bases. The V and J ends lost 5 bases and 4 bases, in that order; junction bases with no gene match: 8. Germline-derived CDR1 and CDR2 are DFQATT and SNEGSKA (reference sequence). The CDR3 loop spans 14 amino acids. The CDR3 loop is CSAALAGRADTQYF. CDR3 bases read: TGCAGTGCTGCCTTAGCGGGGAGGGCAGATACG.

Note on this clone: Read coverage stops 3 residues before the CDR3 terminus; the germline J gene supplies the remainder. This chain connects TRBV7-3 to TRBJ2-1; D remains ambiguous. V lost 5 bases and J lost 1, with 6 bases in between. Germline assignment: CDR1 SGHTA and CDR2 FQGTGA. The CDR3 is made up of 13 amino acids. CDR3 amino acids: CASSQRSYNEQFF. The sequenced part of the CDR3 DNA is TGTGCCAGCAGCCAGAGGTCCTACAATGAG.

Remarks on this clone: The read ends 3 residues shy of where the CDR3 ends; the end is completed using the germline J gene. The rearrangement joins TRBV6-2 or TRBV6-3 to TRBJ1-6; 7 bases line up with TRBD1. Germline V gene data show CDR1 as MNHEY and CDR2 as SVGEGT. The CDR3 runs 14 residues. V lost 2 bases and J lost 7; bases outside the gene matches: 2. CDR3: CASSYPDRNSPLHF. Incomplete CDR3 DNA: TGTGCCAGCAGTTACCCGGACAGGAATTCACCC.

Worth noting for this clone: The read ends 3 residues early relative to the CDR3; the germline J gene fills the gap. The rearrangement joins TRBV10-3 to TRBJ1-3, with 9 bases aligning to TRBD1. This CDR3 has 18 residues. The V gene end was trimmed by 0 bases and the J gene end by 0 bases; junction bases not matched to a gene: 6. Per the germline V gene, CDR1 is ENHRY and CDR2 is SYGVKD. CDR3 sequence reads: CAISESGDRAYSGNTIYF. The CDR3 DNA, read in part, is TGTGCCATCAGTGAGTCGGGGGACAGGGCTTACTCTGGAAACACC.

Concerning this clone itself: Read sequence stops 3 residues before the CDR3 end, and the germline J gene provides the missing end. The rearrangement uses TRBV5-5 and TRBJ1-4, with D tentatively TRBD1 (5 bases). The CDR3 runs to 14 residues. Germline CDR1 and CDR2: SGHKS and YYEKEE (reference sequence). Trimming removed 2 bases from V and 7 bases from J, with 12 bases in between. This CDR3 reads CASSLGQGREKLFF. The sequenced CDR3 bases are TGTGCCAGCAGCTTAGGGCAGGGTCGTGAAAAA.

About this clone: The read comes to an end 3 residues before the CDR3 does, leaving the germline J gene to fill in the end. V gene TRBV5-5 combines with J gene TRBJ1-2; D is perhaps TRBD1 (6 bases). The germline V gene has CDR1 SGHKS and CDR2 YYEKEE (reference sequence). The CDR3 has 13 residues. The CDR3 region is CASSALPGQEYTF. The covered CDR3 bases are TGTGCCAGCAGCGCCCTCCCGGGACAAGAG.

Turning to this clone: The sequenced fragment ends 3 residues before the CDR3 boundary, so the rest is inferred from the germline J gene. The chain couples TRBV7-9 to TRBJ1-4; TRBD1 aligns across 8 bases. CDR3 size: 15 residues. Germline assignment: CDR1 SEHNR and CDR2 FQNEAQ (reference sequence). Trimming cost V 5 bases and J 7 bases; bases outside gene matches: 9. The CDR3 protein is CASSRGQGVSEKLFF. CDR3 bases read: TGTGCCAGCAGCCGCGGACAGGGAGTGAGTGAAAAA.

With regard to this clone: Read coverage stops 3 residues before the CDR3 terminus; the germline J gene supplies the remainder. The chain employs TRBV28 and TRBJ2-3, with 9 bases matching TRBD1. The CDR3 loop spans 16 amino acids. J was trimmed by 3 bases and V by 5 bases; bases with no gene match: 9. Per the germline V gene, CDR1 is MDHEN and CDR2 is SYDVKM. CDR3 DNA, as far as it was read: TGTGCCAGCAGTGATACTCCGGGACAGGGAACAGATACG. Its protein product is CASSDTPGQGTDT. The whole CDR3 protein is CASSDTPGQGTDTQYF.

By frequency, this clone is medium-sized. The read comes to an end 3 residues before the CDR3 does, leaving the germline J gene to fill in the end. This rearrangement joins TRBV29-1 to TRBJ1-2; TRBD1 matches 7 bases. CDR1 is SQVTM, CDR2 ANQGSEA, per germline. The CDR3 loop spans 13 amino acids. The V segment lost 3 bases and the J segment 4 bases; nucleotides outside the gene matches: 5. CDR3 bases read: TGCAGCGTTGAGGCAGGGGGTCTCTATGGC. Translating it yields CSVEAGGLYG. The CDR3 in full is CSVEAGGLYGYTF.

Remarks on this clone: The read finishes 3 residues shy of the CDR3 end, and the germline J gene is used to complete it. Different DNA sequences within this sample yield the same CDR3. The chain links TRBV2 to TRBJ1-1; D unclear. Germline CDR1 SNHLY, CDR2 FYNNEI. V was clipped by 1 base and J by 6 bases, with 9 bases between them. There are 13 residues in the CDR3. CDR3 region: CASSEGGFSEAFF. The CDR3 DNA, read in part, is TGTGCCAGCAGTGAAGGAGGGTTTTCTGAA.